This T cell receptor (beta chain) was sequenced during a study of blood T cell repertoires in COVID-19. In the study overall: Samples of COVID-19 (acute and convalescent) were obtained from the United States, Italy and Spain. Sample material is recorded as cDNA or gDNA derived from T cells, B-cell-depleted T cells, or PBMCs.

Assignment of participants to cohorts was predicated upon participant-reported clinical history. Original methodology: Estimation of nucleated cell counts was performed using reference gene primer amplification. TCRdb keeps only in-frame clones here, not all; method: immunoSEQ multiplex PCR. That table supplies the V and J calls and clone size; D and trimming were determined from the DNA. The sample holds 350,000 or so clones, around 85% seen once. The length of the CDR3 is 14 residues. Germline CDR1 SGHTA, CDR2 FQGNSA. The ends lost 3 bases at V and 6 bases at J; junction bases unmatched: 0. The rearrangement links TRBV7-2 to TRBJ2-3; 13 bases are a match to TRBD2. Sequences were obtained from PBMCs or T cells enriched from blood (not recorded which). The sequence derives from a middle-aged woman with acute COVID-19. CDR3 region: CASSLGLAGDTQYF. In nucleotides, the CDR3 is TGTGCCAGCAGCTTGGGACTAGCGGGGGATACGCAGTATTTT.